The clone carrying this T cell receptor (beta chain) was seen more than once but under ten times. The antigen is unknown. Both 60 Vbeta primers and 13 Jbeta primers went into the PCR. In the authors' methods: About 10 million of tens of millions of unique TCR beta chains were shared, per a later count. TCRdb's table, derived via immunoSEQ multiplex PCR, lists solely in-frame clones and lacks some. V and J calls and clone size come straight from that table; D and trimming were deduced from the DNA. In the table there are fewer than 300,000 clones, about four fifths of which are singletons. The record originates from a study of cytomegalovirus exposure and HLA in healthy donors. Study-wide results and caveats: Further analysis, carried out later, found HLA-associated TCR beta chains more clonally expanded than equally common other chains. Confirmation was obtained in vitro that a few CMV-associated chains are specific for CMV antigens. The authors considered a cluster of highly shared sequence variants likely to be a sequencing artifact.

Source material: PBMCs. The source is a girl aged 2 to 10 in good health and CMV-seronegative.

In DNA form, the CDR3 reads TGTGCCAGCAGCTTGTGGGGGGTGGATCAGCCCCAGCATTTT. As protein: CASSLWGVDQPQHF. The J gene is TRBJ1-5, the V gene TRBV11-2, with D possibly matching TRBD1 (5 bases). In germline, CDR1 is SGHAT, CDR2 FQNNGV. The V gene lost 3 bases and the J gene lost 5 bases, with 11 bases spanning the gap. The CDR3 sequence is 14 residues long.